This T cell receptor (beta chain) was identified during a study of radiation and T cells in renal cell carcinoma. Findings of the study overall: Without pretreatment biopsies, baseline tumor clonotype presence was undetermined.

As to time point: blood 4 weeks post-SBRT, at nephrectomy. Treatment of the sample: 15 Gy SBRT to primary tumor, nephrectomy 4 weeks later. Nephrectomy followed 15 Gy stereotactic body radiation by 4 weeks. CDR3 size: 15 residues. V gave up 0 bases and J gave up 0 bases, with 6 bases separating them. Germline assignment: CDR1 SEHNR and CDR2 FQNEAQ (reference sequence). A note on this clone: Its antigen remains unknown.

Assay: immunoSEQ multiplex PCR; the TCRdb copy retains only in-frame clones and omits some. The sample holds roughly 160,000 clones, about 87% seen once. The sequencing here drew on blood, taken from a patient whose treatment included radiotherapy and nephrectomy. The chain recombines TRBV7-9 with TRBJ2-4; a possible D gene is TRBD2 (5 bases). The sequence was collected from a woman in her forties or fifties with renal cell carcinoma. CDR3 nucleotides: TGTGCCAGCAGCTTAGCTGGACTAGCCAAAAACATTCAGTACTTC. This sequence encodes CASSLAGLAKNIQYF.